The 32 T cell receptor beta chains below come from one sample, sequenced in a study of blood T cell repertoires in COVID-19. This table comes from immunoSEQ multiplex PCR, and its TCRdb copy is limited to in-frame clones, with some not included. Here the sample spans roughly 210,000 clones, roughly 84% being singletons. Sequenced sample: peripheral blood. Receptors were obtained from a woman older than 75 with COVID-19, enrolled during active disease.

This sequence joins TRBV19 and TRBJ1-2; TRBD1 matches at 9 bases. The CDR3 contains 14 residues. Trimming cost V 8 bases and J 5 bases; bases outside gene matches: 9. In germline, CDR1 is LNHDA, CDR2 SQIVND (reference sequence). The CDR3 is CASRQGQGWYGYTF. Written as DNA, the CDR3 is TGTGCCAGTCGACAGGGACAGGGATGGTATGGCTACACCTTC.

The rearrangement joins TRBV28 to TRBJ1-1; D gene unclear. V dropped 5 bases and J dropped 7 bases, with 8 bases sitting between them. In germline, CDR1 is MDHEN, CDR2 SYDVKM. The length of the CDR3 is 11 residues. The chain's CDR3 is CASSHTREAFF. In DNA form, the CDR3 reads TGTGCCAGCAGTCATACACGTGAAGCTTTCTTT.

This clone was detected only once. V and J are TRBV5-6 and TRBJ2-5; D unclear. CDR1 is SGHDT, CDR2 YYEEEE, per germline. V was pared by 0 bases and J by 2 bases, with 11 bases between. This CDR3 spans 15 amino acids. CDR3 DNA: TGTGCCAGCAGCTTGGAAGGTCAGGCTCAAGAGACCCAGTACTTC. Protein sequence: CASSLEGQAQETQYF. Combining the CDR3 with reference TRBV5-6 and TRBJ2-5 gives the whole variable domain DAGVTQSPTHLIKTRGQQVTLRCSPKSGHDTVSWYQQALGQGPQFIFQYYEEEERQRGNFPDRFSGHQFPNYSSELNVNALLLGDSALYLCASSLEGQAQETQYFGPGTRLLVL.

This clone was observed a few times. This rearrangement joins TRBV19 to TRBJ2-1; D not certain. Germline V lookup: CDR1 LNHDA, CDR2 SQIVND (reference sequence). There are 13 residues in the CDR3. Trimming removed 5 bases from V and 8 bases from J, with 13 bases in between. In DNA form, the CDR3 reads TGTGCCAGTAGTTTATTATCGGGTTATGAGCAGTTCTTC. Its translation is CASSLLSGYEQFF.

This chain connects TRBV27 to TRBJ1-5; TRBD1 is a possible D gene (6 bases). This CDR3 comprises 16 residues. V lost 5 bases and J 3 bases, leaving 17 bases between the germline ends. Looked up from germline, CDR1 is MNHEY and CDR2 is SMNVEV (reference sequence). CDR3 sequence (DNA): TGTGCCAGCAGTGCCCTAGGGCAGGGGAACAATCAGCCCCAGCATTTT. Encoded protein: CASSALGQGNNQPQHF.

This clone has just one count. The CDR3 reads CASSKILNTGELFF. The CDR3 nucleotides are TGTGCCAGCAGTAAAATACTGAACACCGGGGAGCTGTTTTTT. The V call is TRBV28, the J call TRBJ2-2; D uncertain. CDR1 and CDR2 (germline): MDHEN, SYDVKM. This CDR3 spans 14 amino acids. Trimming shortened V by 5 bases and J by 1 base, and 8 bases separated the two germline ends.

The V gene is TRBV7-9, the J gene TRBJ2-3; 7 nucleotides match TRBD1. V lost 4 bases, J lost 3 bases, and 13 bases stayed unmatched. CDR3 length: 17 amino acids. Per the germline V gene, CDR1 is SEHNR and CDR2 is FQNEAQ (reference sequence). CDR3 region: CASSSGQPVSQTDTQYF. CDR3 bases: TGTGCCAGCAGCTCGGGACAGCCCGTTAGCCAAACAGATACGCAGTATTTT.

The V call is TRBV6-5, the J call TRBJ2-1, with 8 nucleotides matching TRBD1. V shed 5 bases and J 7 bases; nucleotides not matched to a gene: 7. Germline V CDR1 and CDR2: MNHEY, SVGAGI. The CDR3 is 14 amino acids. In DNA, the CDR3 is TGTGCCAGCAGTCTAAGGACAGGGCGGAATGAGCAGTTCTTC. Translating it yields CASSLRTGRNEQFF.

The V gene is TRBV27, the J gene TRBJ1-4; 10 positions match TRBD1. The CDR3 sequence is 16 residues long. Germline lookup yields CDR1 MNHEY and CDR2 SMNVEV (reference sequence). V gave up 6 bases and J gave up 8 bases; unmatched junction bases: 12. This CDR3 is CASRSRQGADREKLFF. CDR3 nucleotides: TGTGCCAGCAGGTCGCGACAGGGGGCGGATAGGGAAAAACTGTTTTTT.

The chain is built from TRBV7-9 and TRBJ2-7; 7 bases line up with TRBD2. The CDR3 length is 16 residues. V lost 5 bases to trimming and J lost 1 base; unmatched junction nucleotides: 11. The germline gives CDR1 SEHNR, CDR2 FQNEAQ (reference sequence). In nucleotides, the CDR3 is TGTGCCAGCAGCCCATATCGGGGGGAGCTATCCTACGAGCAGTACGTC. Translation: CASSPYRGELSYEQYV.

The count of this clone is one. The V gene is TRBV6-1, the J gene TRBJ1-4, with D tentatively TRBD1 (6 bases). Trimming cost V 3 bases and J 4 bases, with 6 bases left between them. This CDR3 region has 13 residues. CDR1 is MNHNS, CDR2 SASEGT, per germline. CDR3 nucleotides: TGTGCCAGCAGTGACAGGGGTAATGAAAAACTGTTTTTT. The encoded protein is CASSDRGNEKLFF.

The chain uses TRBV18 and TRBJ2-7; D is unresolved. The germline V gene encodes CDR1 KGHSH and CDR2 LQKENI. The ends were cut back, 3 bases at V and 0 bases at J, with 9 bases in the middle. There are 14 residues in the CDR3. The chain's CDR3 is CASSPLDTSYEQYV. CDR3 bases: TGTGCCAGCTCACCTTTAGACACCTCCTACGAGCAGTACGTC.

The chain has TRBV11-2 and TRBJ1-2, with 7 bases lining up with TRBD1. J was trimmed by 7 bases and V by 0 bases; bases with no gene match: 8. This CDR3 has 15 amino acids. The V gene's germline CDR1 is SGHAT and CDR2 FQNNGV. The CDR3 spells CASSLELGQLAGYTF. The CDR3, as DNA: TGTGCCAGCAGCTTAGAGTTGGGACAGCTCGCTGGCTACACCTTC.

Written as DNA, the CDR3 is TGTGCCAGCTCACCAGGTCGGACAGGGGAGGAGACCCAGTACTTC. It is translated as CASSPGRTGEETQYF. The chain links TRBV18 to TRBJ2-5, with 9 nucleotides matching TRBD1. The length of the CDR3 is 15 residues. Trimming took 2 bases from V and 5 from J; bases not matched to a gene: 6. Germline CDR1 and CDR2: KGHSH and LQKENI.

The chain couples TRBV5-6 to TRBJ1-6; no clear D gene. CDR1 and CDR2 from the germline V gene are SGHDT and YYEEEE. This CDR3 region has 14 residues. V was trimmed by 4 bases and J by 9 bases, leaving 14 bases between them. The CDR3 loop is CASSRDREISPLHF. The CDR3 coding sequence is TGTGCCAGCAGCCGCGACCGGGAAATTTCACCCCTCCACTTT.

This clone was counted between two and nine times. This rearrangement joins TRBV7-2 to TRBJ2-5; D is perhaps TRBD1 (5 bases). V shed 1 base and J shed 7 bases, with 16 bases lying between them. The V gene's germline CDR1 is SGHTA and CDR2 FQGNSA. The CDR3 has 15 amino acids. CDR3 residues: CASSLGRGRSVTQYF. DNA of the CDR3: TGTGCCAGCAGCTTAGGTAGGGGCCGGTCCGTGACCCAGTACTTC.

This chain uses TRBV4-2 with TRBJ1-3; the match to TRBD1 covers 9 bases. The CDR3 runs 16 residues. Germline V gives CDR1 LGHNA, CDR2 YNFKEQ. Germline trimming cut 2 bases from V and 2 bases from J; bases unmatched to any gene: 4. The CDR3 is CASSQPGTGTGNTIYF. The CDR3 nucleotides read TGTGCCAGCAGCCAACCGGGGACAGGGACTGGAAACACCATATATTTT.

Note on this clone: The sample contains more than one DNA sequence encoding this CDR3. The chain has TRBV7-2 and TRBJ1-2, with TRBD1 matching over 8 bases. The germline V gene has CDR1 SGHTA and CDR2 FQGNSA. The junction had 5 bases not matched to a gene; V was cut back by 4 bases and J by 7 bases. This CDR3 comprises 13 residues. CDR3 sequence: CASSSDRGFGYTF. The CDR3 nucleotides read TGTGCCAGCAGCTCCGACAGGGGTTTTGGCTACACCTTC.

The chain links TRBV7-9 to TRBJ1-2, with 10 bases fitting TRBD1. CDR1 and CDR2 (germline): SEHNR, FQNEAQ (reference sequence). The CDR3 runs 19 residues. The junction had 18 bases not matched to a gene; V was cut back by 5 bases and J by 3 bases. The chain's CDR3 is CASSIRRKTGGAGDYGYTF. The CDR3 region has the DNA TGTGCCAGCAGCATACGACGAAAGACAGGGGGCGCCGGTGACTATGGCTACACCTTC.

V is TRBV5-1 and J is TRBJ2-3; tentative D call: TRBD1 (6 bases). Between the trimmed V and J ends, which lost 2 bases and 1 base, there was a span of 17 bases. CDR1 and CDR2 from the germline V gene are SGHRS and YFSETQ. The CDR3 spans 17 residues. CDR3 protein: CASSFGLRQGRTDTQYF. DNA of the CDR3: TGCGCCAGCAGCTTTGGTCTAAGGCAGGGGCGCACAGATACGCAGTATTTT. The full variable domain, its missing parts supplied by reference TRBV5-1 and TRBJ2-3, is KAGVTQTPRYLIKTRGQQVTLSCSPISGHRSVSWYQQTPGQGLQFLFEYFSETQRNKGNFPGRFSGRQFSNSRSEMNVSTLELGDSALYLCASSFGLRQGRTDTQYFGPGTRLTVL.

The chain uses TRBV2 and TRBJ1-5; 7 nucleotides match TRBD1. The CDR3 spans 15 residues. After removal of 7 bases from V and 1 base from J, the junction contained 7 bases not matched to a gene. Germline V CDR1 and CDR2: SNHLY, FYNNEI. DNA for the CDR3: TGTGCCAGCACCATTCCGGGACAGAGCAATCAGCCCCAGCATTTT. Protein product: CASTIPGQSNQPQHF.

Notes on this clone: The same CDR3 also results from other DNA sequences found in this sample. V usage is TRBV18 and J usage is TRBJ1-2, with 8 bases identical to TRBD1. Per the germline V gene, CDR1 is KGHSH and CDR2 is LQKENI. V lost 5 bases, J lost 4 bases, and 3 bases stayed unmatched. This CDR3 spans 13 amino acids. CDR3 sequence (DNA): TGTGCCAGCTCAACGACAGGGGTCTATGGCTACACCTTC. This gives the protein CASSTTGVYGYTF.

The chain recombines TRBV11-2 with TRBJ1-4; possible D gene TRBD1, 5 bases. The V end was cut by 4 bases, the J end by 7 bases, with 16 bases between. CDR3 length: 15 residues. Germline V gives CDR1 SGHAT, CDR2 FQNNGV. The CDR3 spells CASSSTTVIGEKLFF. The CDR3 region has the DNA TGTGCCAGCAGCTCTACGACAGTAATCGGTGAAAAACTGTTTTTT.

The V and J genes are TRBV18 and TRBJ1-5; D remains unclear. The germline gives CDR1 KGHSH, CDR2 LQKENI. V shed 4 bases and J shed 5 bases, with 9 bases lying between them. The CDR3 is made up of 13 amino acids. The CDR3 reads CASSLSRDQPQHF. CDR3 bases: TGTGCCAGCTCACTATCTCGGGATCAGCCCCAGCATTTT.

V usage is TRBV5-4 and J usage is TRBJ2-3; 8 bases match TRBD2. Germline loops: CDR1 SGHNT, CDR2 YYREEE (reference sequence). The CDR3 is 16 residues long. Trimming at V came to 2 bases and at J to 0 bases, leaving 5 bases not matched to a gene. CDR3 amino acids: CASSLNGGASTDTQYF. The CDR3, as DNA: TGTGCCAGCAGCTTAAACGGGGGGGCTAGCACAGATACGCAGTATTTT. The full variable domain, in which reference TRBV5-4 and TRBJ2-3 provide the parts outside the CDR3, is ETGVTQSPTHLIKTRGQQVTLRCSSQSGHNTVSWYQQALGQGPQFIFQYYREEENGRGNFPPRFSGLQFPNYSSELNVNALELDDSALYLCASSLNGGASTDTQYFGPGTRLTVL.

The chain uses TRBV5-4 and TRBJ1-2; a possible D gene is TRBD1 (6 bases). This CDR3 is 16 amino acids long. Germline loops: CDR1 SGHNT, CDR2 YYREEE (reference sequence). Trimming pared 4 bases from V and 2 bases from J, leaving 18 bases between. The DNA of the CDR3 is TGTGCCAGCAGCCGATTAGACAGGACCCCCAACTATGGCTACACCTTC. The encoded protein is CASSRLDRTPNYGYTF.

This clone was detected once. This chain connects TRBV28 to TRBJ1-5; tentatively, D is TRBD1 (5 bases). Germline V gene data show CDR1 as MDHEN and CDR2 as SYDVKM. The CDR3 covers 14 residues. V was clipped by 5 bases and J by 7 bases, with 15 bases between them. CDR3 protein: CASSQQVSGQPQHF. CDR3 nucleotides: TGTGCCAGCAGTCAACAGGTATCAGGGCAGCCCCAGCATTTT.

The rearrangement joins TRBV16 to TRBJ1-1, with 7 bases that match TRBD1. Germline V CDR1 and CDR2: KGHSY, FQNENV. V dropped 4 bases and J dropped 5; count of bases not matched to a gene: 13. CDR3 size: 16 residues. The CDR3 sequence is CASSPTRGAPGTEAFF. In DNA, the CDR3 is TGTGCCAGCAGCCCCACCAGGGGGGCGCCGGGGACTGAAGCTTTCTTT.

The chain has TRBV3-1 (or the pseudogene TRBV3-2) and TRBJ1-3, with a tentative D call TRBD1 (5 bases). V shed 2 bases and J shed 6 bases, with 8 bases lying between them. The germline gives CDR1 LGHDT, CDR2 YNNKEL (reference sequence). CDR3 length: 13 amino acids. The CDR3 DNA reads as TGTGCCAGCAGCCAAACAGGCTTAAACACCATATATTTT. Its translation: CASSQTGLNTIYF.

This chain links TRBV6-2 or TRBV6-3 with TRBJ2-5; 9 bases fit TRBD2. Germline values: CDR1 MNHEY, CDR2 SVGEGT. This CDR3 has 17 residues. V lost 3 bases to trimming and J lost 5 bases; unmatched junction nucleotides: 13. The CDR3 DNA is TGTGCCAGCAGTTATAGGGCTAGCGGGGTTTCGGTGGAGACCCAGTACTTC. This gives the protein CASSYRASGVSVETQYF.

The rearrangement links TRBV5-1 to TRBJ2-1, with D possibly matching TRBD2 (6 bases). CDR3 length: 17 amino acids. Trimming shortened V by 0 bases and J by 7 bases, and 20 bases separated the two germline ends. Germline V gives CDR1 SGHRS, CDR2 YFSETQ. CDR3 sequence reads: CASSLAHGLAWDNEQFF. CDR3 DNA sequence: TGCGCCAGCAGCTTGGCTCATGGCCTAGCGTGGGATAATGAGCAGTTCTTC. The full variable domain, rest sourced from reference TRBV5-1 and TRBJ2-1, is KAGVTQTPRYLIKTRGQQVTLSCSPISGHRSVSWYQQTPGQGLQFLFEYFSETQRNKGNFPGRFSGRQFSNSRSEMNVSTLELGDSALYLCASSLAHGLAWDNEQFFGPGTRLTVL.

The gene calls are TRBV12-3 or TRBV12-4 and TRBJ1-1, with D possibly matching TRBD1 (5 bases). This CDR3 is 13 amino acids long. The V end was cut by 5 bases, the J end by 0 bases, with 7 bases between. This CDR3 is CASSGHLNTEAFF. The CDR3 nucleotides are TGTGCCAGCAGTGGACACTTGAACACTGAAGCTTTCTTT.